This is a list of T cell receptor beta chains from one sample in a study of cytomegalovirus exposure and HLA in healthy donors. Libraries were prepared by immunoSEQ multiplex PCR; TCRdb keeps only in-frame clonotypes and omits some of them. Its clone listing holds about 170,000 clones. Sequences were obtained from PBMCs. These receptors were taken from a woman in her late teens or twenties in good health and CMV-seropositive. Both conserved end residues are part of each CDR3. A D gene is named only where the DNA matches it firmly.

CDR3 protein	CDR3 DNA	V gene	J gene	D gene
CASSSRLVLNTGELFF	TGTGCCAGCAGCTCCAGACTAGTACTGAACACCGGGGAGCTGTTTTTT	TRBV9	TRBJ2-2	-
CASSPQTGFGAEAFF	TGTGCCAGCAGCCCCCAGACAGGGTTTGGCGCTGAAGCTTTCTTT	TRBV7-9	TRBJ1-1	TRBD1
CASSQDATSTRAFF	TGTGCCAGCAGCCAAGATGCGACCTCGACGAGGGCTTTCTTT	TRBV4-2	TRBJ1-1	-
CASSSRTRYNEQFF	TGTGCCAGCAGCTCCCGGACTAGATACAATGAGCAGTTCTTC	TRBV5-4	TRBJ2-1	TRBD2
CSVEGQAYEQYF	TGCAGCGTGGAAGGACAGGCCTACGAGCAGTACTTC	TRBV29-1	TRBJ2-7	TRBD1
CASSLVGGAGEQYF	TGTGCCAGCAGCTTAGTAGGGGGGGCGGGCGAGCAGTACTTC	TRBV11-2	TRBJ2-7	-
CASSMTSGIYEQYF	TGTGCCAGTAGCATGACTAGCGGGATCTACGAGCAGTACTTC	TRBV19	TRBJ2-7	TRBD2
CASSQSLTGTGGRTGELFF	TGCGCCAGCAGCCAGTCCCTTACCGGGACAGGGGGTCGCACCGGGGAGCTGTTTTTT	TRBV4-3	TRBJ2-2	TRBD1
CAWSLGLAGGLAKNIQYF	TGTGCCTGGAGTCTCGGACTAGCGGGAGGGCTAGCCAAAAACATTCAGTACTTC	TRBV30	TRBJ2-4	TRBD2
CASSQVHGGAYEQYF	TGCGCCAGCAGCCAAGTACACGGGGGGGCCTACGAGCAGTACTTC	TRBV4-1	TRBJ2-7	TRBD2
CASKDRGETQYF	TGTGCCAGTAAGGACAGGGGGGAGACCCAGTACTTC	TRBV19	TRBJ2-5	TRBD1
CASSQDLGRFTEAFF	TGCGCCAGCAGCCAAGATTTGGGCAGGTTCACTGAAGCTTTCTTT	TRBV4-3	TRBJ1-1	-
CASRSGGMNTEAFF	TGTGCCAGCAGATCAGGGGGAATGAACACTGAAGCTTTCTTT	TRBV27	TRBJ1-1	TRBD1
CASSQERDTEAFF	TGCGCCAGCAGCCAAGAGAGGGACACTGAAGCTTTCTTT	TRBV4-3	TRBJ1-1	-
CASSLVGGVLQETQYF	TGCGCCAGCAGCTTGGTCGGCGGGGTGTTACAAGAGACCCAGTACTTC	TRBV5-1	TRBJ2-5	-
CAWSAGLAGGDTQYF	TGTGCCTGGAGTGCCGGGCTAGCGGGAGGAGATACGCAGTATTTT	TRBV30	TRBJ2-3	TRBD2